The rows below give T cell receptor beta chains drawn from one sample of a study of blood T cell repertoires in COVID-19. Clones were sequenced by immunoSEQ multiplex PCR, and TCRdb holds only the in-frame ones, with some missing. The sample holds 160,000 or so clones, over 80% seen once. The source material was peripheral blood. These receptors were obtained from a woman in her fifties or sixties with acute or convalescent COVID-19. The CDR3 runs from the conserved cysteine through the conserved F or W. Each record gives: J gene, V gene, clone size, D gene, CDR3 DNA, CDR3 protein. A D gene is named only where the DNA matches it firmly. The size field is filled for only some rows; it gives once, few, many or a size class.

TRBJ2-7 TRBV27 NA TRBD1 TGTGCCAGCAGTTTAGCAGGGGGCACCTACGAGCAGTACTTC CASSLAGGTYEQYF
TRBJ2-1 TRBV4-1 NA NA TGCGCCAGCAGCCAGGCCCCAGGGGTGGGTGAGCAGTTCTTC CASSQAPGVGEQFF
TRBJ2-7 TRBV6-2/TRBV6-3 NA TRBD2 TGTGCCAGCAGTTACTCCGGACTAGCGGGGACCCGACTGAGGTGGGAGCAGTACTTC CASSYSGLAGTRLRWEQYF
TRBJ2-1 TRBV5-1 NA TRBD1 TGCGCCAGCAGCTTGGGTGCAGGGGGCGTAAATGAGCAGTTCTTC CASSLGAGGVNEQFF
TRBJ2-3 TRBV29-1 NA NA TGCAGCGTTGAAGGCCAGCAGGCAGATACGCAGTATTTT CSVEGQQADTQYF
TRBJ1-1 TRBV6-5 few TRBD1 TGTGCCTCCAGAGGTGGACAGGACACTGAAGCTTTCTTT CASRGGQDTEAFF
TRBJ2-3 TRBV30 NA NA TGTGCCTGGAGTGGGCCAGATACGCAGTATTTT CAWSGPDTQYF
TRBJ1-4 TRBV11-3 NA NA TGTGCCAGCAGCTTAACCCGGGGGAGTGAAAAACTGTTTTTT CASSLTRGSEKLFF
TRBJ1-4 TRBV29-1 NA NA TGCAGCGTGAAAGGGGAGGGTGAAAAACTGTTTTTT CSVKGEGEKLFF
TRBJ1-3 TRBV11-2 NA TRBD1 TGTGCCAGCAGCTCCCAGGACAGGGGAGGAAACACCATATATTTT CASSSQDRGGNTIYF
TRBJ2-7 TRBV30 NA NA TGTGCCTGGAGCGAGGAGGCAGAGCAGTACTTC CAWSEEAEQYF
TRBJ1-2 TRBV9 NA NA TGTGCCAGCAGAGTTGGACGGACAAACTATGGCTACACCTTC CASRVGRTNYGYTF
TRBJ2-7 TRBV7-2 NA TRBD2 TGTGCCAGCAGCGAACGGACTAGCGGGACAGTCGAGCAGTACTTC CASSERTSGTVEQYF
TRBJ2-4 TRBV5-3 NA TRBD1 TGTGCCAGAAGCTCCCTGGGACAGGACTGCCCGGCAGAGCGGAACATTCAGTACTTC CARSSLGQDCPAERNIQYF
TRBJ2-2 TRBV18 NA TRBD2 TGTGCCAGCTCACCACTGCGAGCGGGGACGGCCGGGGAGCTGTTTTTT CASSPLRAGTAGELFF
TRBJ2-7 TRBV7-2 once NA TGTGCCAGCAGCTTAGTTTACAGGGACTACGAGCAGTACTTC CASSLVYRDYEQYF
TRBJ1-2 TRBV4-3 NA NA TGCGCCAGCAGCCAAGGTTCAGGGCCCCATGGCTACACCTTC CASSQGSGPHGYTF
TRBJ2-2 TRBV4-3 few NA TGCGCCAGCAGCCAAGTCCCCTCCGGGGAGCTGTTTTTT CASSQVPSGELFF
TRBJ2-3 TRBV7-9 once NA TGTGCCAGCAGCTTGTTATCGGGGGGCCGGAGGGATACGCAGTATTTT CASSLLSGGRRDTQYF
TRBJ1-1 TRBV4-1 NA NA TGCGCCAGCAGCCTCCAGGGCACTGAAGCTTTCTTT CASSLQGTEAFF
TRBJ1-1 TRBV7-9 NA NA TGTGCCAGCAGCCCGACAGTGGGCCCTGAAGCTTTCTTT CASSPTVGPEAFF
TRBJ2-6 TRBV6-6 NA NA TGTGCCAGCAGTTACACTAGCAAAGGGGCCAACGTCCTGACTTTC CASSYTSKGANVLTF
TRBJ1-2 TRBV24-1 NA TRBD1 TGTGCCACCAGTGATACCAATGACAGGGTAAATGGCTACACCTTC CATSDTNDRVNGYTF
TRBJ1-5 TRBV10-3 NA NA TGTGCCATCAGTGAGTCCCCGTCCTCGGGGATGGGTCAGCCCCAGCATTTT CAISESPSSGMGQPQHF
TRBJ2-4 TRBV6-2/TRBV6-3 NA TRBD2 TGTGCCAGCAGTCACCGCGGACTAGGGCAGTACTTC CASSHRGLGQYF
TRBJ1-2 TRBV21-1 NA NA TGTGCCAGCAGCAAGCGGAGGTCACAGGGGAACTATGGCTACACCTTC CASSKRRSQGNYGYTF
TRBJ1-1 TRBV19 few NA TGTGCCAGTAGTATAAGAGGGAACACTGAAGCTTTCTTT CASSIRGNTEAFF
TRBJ2-1 TRBV9 NA NA TGTGCCAGCAGCGGAAGGACTGTATGGGGCAATGAGCAGTTCTTC CASSGRTVWGNEQFF
TRBJ1-2 TRBV5-1 NA TRBD1 TGCGCCAGCAGCGCGGTTACCAGACAGGGTAACTATGGCTACACCTTC CASSAVTRQGNYGYTF